Following are 23 T cell receptor beta chains from one sample sequenced in a study of patients and donors after allogeneic stem cell transplantation. TCRdb redid the calling of the RT-PCR reads with MiXCR, one entry per CDR3 protein. The data hold around 150,000 distinct CDR3 sequences, with 25% to 35% observed a single time. Sequencing was carried out using blood, either unsorted or a sorted T cell fraction (not recorded which). The receptors shown here come from a human donor who was either an allogeneic HSCT recipient or a stem cell or donor lymphocyte infusion donor (not recorded which). It is not recorded whose cells these are; they may come from a transplant donor.

This clonotype was found many times. V and J are TRBV9 and TRBJ1-3, with unresolved D. CDR1 and CDR2 from the germline V gene are SGDLS and YYNGEE. The CDR3 length is 17 residues. Trimming removed 2 bases from V and 0 bases from J, with 15 bases in between. The CDR3 nucleotides are TGTGCCAGCAGCGTTGGGCAGGTCGGCGTCTCTGGAAACACCATATATTTT. This translates into CASSVGQVGVSGNTIYF. Using reference TRBV9 and TRBJ1-3 for the parts outside the CDR3, the full variable domain is DSGVTQTPKHLITATGQRVTLRCSPRSGDLSVYWYQQSLDQGLQFLIQYYNGEERAKGNILERFSAQQFPDLHSELNLSSLELGDSALYFCASSVGQVGVSGNTIYFGEGSWLTVV.

This clonotype appeared once. This sequence joins TRBV3-1 and TRBJ2-2; TRBD1 matches at 9 bases. This CDR3 comprises 18 residues. Germline lookup yields CDR1 LGHDT and CDR2 YNNKEL (reference sequence). The V segment lost 1 base and the J segment 3 bases; nucleotides outside the gene matches: 9. This chain's CDR3 is CASSQVTGGTGYTGELFF. DNA of the CDR3: TGTGCCAGCAGCCAAGTTACAGGTGGGACAGGGTACACCGGGGAGCTGTTTTTT.

At least ten counts were recorded for this clonotype. The chain recombines TRBV6-6 with TRBJ1-5; the match to TRBD1 covers 7 bases. Per the germline V gene, CDR1 is MNHNY and CDR2 is SVGAGI (reference sequence). Germline trimming cut 10 bases from V and 0 bases from J; bases unmatched to any gene: 9. The CDR3 is 15 residues long. CDR3 coding DNA: TGTGCCACCTCGACAGGGACTTATAGCAATCAGCCCCAGCATTTT. Translation gives CATSTGTYSNQPQHF.

V and J are TRBV20-1 and TRBJ2-5; D is undetermined. Germline V gives CDR1 DFQATT, CDR2 SNEGSKA (reference sequence). CDR3 length: 11 residues. Trimming removed 5 bases at V and 9 bases at J, with 13 bases between. CDR3 amino acids: CSAAELSAQYF. The CDR3 DNA follows: TGCAGTGCTGCCGAGTTGTCGGCCCAGTACTTC.

The table lists this clonotype with a count of one. This rearrangement joins TRBV24-1 to TRBJ2-5; 11 bases fit TRBD1. The CDR3 loop spans 15 amino acids. Germline-derived CDR1 and CDR2 are KGHDR and SFDVKD. V was clipped by 7 bases and J by 3 bases; unmatched bases: 6. The CDR3 DNA is TGTGCCACCAGAAAAGGACAGGGGGCTGAAGAGACCCAGTACTTC. The encoded protein is CATRKGQGAEETQYF.

The J gene is TRBJ2-1, the V gene TRBV9; D is perhaps TRBD2 (6 bases). The V gene lost 3 bases and the J gene lost 8 bases, with 18 bases spanning the gap. The CDR3 spans 15 residues. Per the germline V gene, CDR1 is SGDLS and CDR2 is YYNGEE. The CDR3 DNA is TGTGCCAGCAGCGGGGTCCCCTCTCCGGGGGATGAGCAGTTCTTC. It is translated as CASSGVPSPGDEQFF.

Here the CDR3 reads CASSWGTGDSGNTIYF. CDR3 DNA: TGTGCCAGCAGCTGGGGTACAGGGGACTCTGGAAACACCATATATTTT. The J gene is TRBJ1-3, the V gene TRBV7-6; 7 bases are shared with TRBD1. The CDR3 is 16 amino acids. The trim removed 4 bases at V and 0 bases at J, leaving 6 bases unmatched. Germline V gene data show CDR1 as SGHVS and CDR2 as FNYEAQ.

CDR3 residues: CASSFYPLWGKYESTDTQYF. CDR3 nucleotide sequence: TGTGCCAGCAGCTTCTACCCCCTTTGGGGGAAGTATGAGAGCACAGATACGCAGTATTTT. This rearrangement joins TRBV11-2 to TRBJ2-3; TRBD1 or TRBD2 may be the D gene (5 bases each). The germline CDR1 and CDR2 sequences are SGHAT and FQNNGV. This CDR3 is built from 20 residues. The V end was cut by 3 bases, the J end by 0 bases, with 25 bases between.

This clonotype was picked up a small number of times. This rearrangement joins TRBV9 to TRBJ1-5; D is unresolved. V was pared by 3 bases and J by 3 bases, with 10 bases between. The CDR3 contains 14 residues. CDR1 SGDLS and CDR2 YYNGEE come from the germline V gene. The CDR3 nucleotides are TGTGCCAGCAGCGGGGGTAGGTCCAATCAGCCCCAGCATTTT. Translation: CASSGGRSNQPQHF.

This clonotype has just a few counts. The V and J genes are TRBV18 and TRBJ1-2; 12 bases are shared with TRBD1. The CDR3 runs 15 residues. Trimming cost V 2 bases and J 5 bases; bases outside gene matches: 3. Per the germline V gene, CDR1 is KGHSH and CDR2 is LQKENI. CDR3 sequence: CASSPVGQGAYGYTF. DNA of the CDR3: TGTGCCAGCTCACCAGTGGGACAGGGGGCATATGGCTACACCTTC.

This rearrangement joins TRBV4-3 to TRBJ2-2, with D uncertain. V was clipped by 1 base and J by 7 bases, with 19 bases between them. Germline-derived CDR1 and CDR2 are LGHNA and YSLEER. This CDR3 comprises 17 residues. CDR3 nucleotide sequence: TGCGCCAGCAGCCAAGCTCGGCAAAGGGTGTCGTTCGGGGAGCTGTTTTTT. This translates into CASSQARQRVSFGELFF.

This clonotype showed up just a few times. Here the CDR3 reads CASSQDGGDIQYF. The DNA of the CDR3 is TGCGCCAGCAGCCAAGATGGCGGGGACATTCAGTACTTC. This chain joins TRBV4-3 and TRBJ2-4; perhaps TRBD2 as D (6 bases). CDR3 size: 13 residues. Germline V gives CDR1 LGHNA, CDR2 YSLEER. Trimming pared 0 bases from V and 8 bases from J, leaving 8 bases between.

The chain carries TRBV15 and TRBJ1-4; TRBD1 agrees at 8 bases. The CDR3 extends over 13 amino acids. The germline CDR1 and CDR2 sequences are LNHNV and YYDKDF (reference sequence). Germline trimming cut 7 bases from V and 8 bases from J; bases unmatched to any gene: 6. The CDR3 here is CATNGQGREKLFF. CDR3 nucleotide sequence: TGTGCCACCAATGGACAGGGACGAGAAAAACTGTTTTTT.

This clonotype was observed a few times. The rearrangement uses TRBV20-1 and TRBJ2-6; D is uncertain. The germline V and J ends were trimmed by 6 bases and 1 base, with 10 bases remaining between them. The CDR3 loop spans 14 amino acids. Germline assignment: CDR1 DFQATT and CDR2 SNEGSKA (reference sequence). The CDR3 sequence is CSAKAFSGANVLTF. The CDR3 nucleotides read TGCAGTGCGAAGGCCTTTTCTGGGGCCAACGTCCTGACTTTC.

This clonotype came up a few times. The chain recombines TRBV29-1 with TRBJ1-3; no reliable D call. The CDR3 is 13 amino acids. CDR1 and CDR2 (germline): SQVTM, ANQGSEA. V was trimmed by 4 bases and J by 1 base, leaving 8 bases between them. As DNA, the CDR3 is TGCAGCGTTGTAGGGATTTCTGGAAACACCATATATTTT. Translated, it gives CSVVGISGNTIYF.

DNA of the CDR3: TGTGCCAGCAGCCCAGGGGGGTCTGGAAACACCATATATTTT. Its protein is CASSPGGSGNTIYF. The chain carries TRBV28 and TRBJ1-3; TRBD1 aligns across 7 bases. Germline CDR1 and CDR2: MDHEN and SYDVKM. The CDR3 has 14 amino acids. The trim removed 6 bases at V and 1 base at J, leaving 3 bases unmatched.

The V and J genes are TRBV5-6 and TRBJ2-7; 7 bases are a match to TRBD1. This CDR3 spans 15 amino acids. Germline V gene data show CDR1 as SGHDT and CDR2 as YYEEEE. Unmatched junction bases numbered 7, after V lost 4 bases and J lost 0 bases. CDR3 DNA: TGTGCCAGCAGCCCAGGGACAGCGAGCTCCTACGAGCAGTACTTC. This translates into CASSPGTASSYEQYF.

This clonotype was counted only a few times. The rearrangement links TRBV20-1 to TRBJ1-5; possible D gene TRBD1, 6 bases. Per the germline V gene, CDR1 is DFQATT and CDR2 is SNEGSKA (reference sequence). The CDR3 is 17 amino acids. The germline V and J ends were trimmed by 1 base and 3 bases, with 19 bases remaining between them. CDR3 sequence reads: CSARAKPRDRFNQPQHF. CDR3 nucleotide sequence: TGCAGTGCTAGAGCTAAACCGCGCGACAGGTTCAATCAGCCCCAGCATTTT.

This sequence joins TRBV6-5 and TRBJ1-1, with a tentative D call TRBD1 (6 bases). CDR1 is MNHEY and CDR2 is SVGAGI in the germline V gene. V lost 2 bases and J 8 bases, leaving 15 bases between the germline ends. CDR3 length: 14 residues. The CDR3 nucleotides read TGTGCCAGCAGTTACCTCCCGTGGGGGCGAGAAGCTTTCTTT. This codes for CASSYLPWGREAFF.

The genes are TRBV6-5 and TRBJ2-2, with TRBD2 as a possible D gene (6 bases). The CDR3 spans 17 residues. In germline, CDR1 is MNHEY, CDR2 SVGAGI. V dropped 0 bases and J dropped 3 bases, with 14 bases sitting between them. The CDR3 loop reads CASSYSARLAYTGELFF. The CDR3 DNA reads as TGTGCCAGCAGTTACTCGGCACGTCTAGCGTACACCGGGGAGCTGTTTTTT.

This clonotype came up a few times. The chain carries TRBV12-3 or TRBV12-4 and TRBJ2-7, with a weak D call TRBD1 (6 bases). This CDR3 has 12 residues. V gave up 6 bases and J gave up 3 bases, with 9 bases separating them. This CDR3 is CASRNRDYEQYF. CDR3 sequence (DNA): TGTGCCAGCAGGAACAGGGACTACGAGCAGTACTTC.

This clonotype was seen a few times. The rearrangement uses TRBV6-2 or TRBV6-3 and TRBJ1-5; D ambiguous. Trimming shortened V by 5 bases and J by 0 bases, and 11 bases separated the two germline ends. The V gene's germline CDR1 is MNHEY and CDR2 SVGEGT. This CDR3 has 15 amino acids. The CDR3 region is CASSQSRYSNQPQHF. As DNA, the CDR3 is TGTGCCAGCAGTCAAAGCAGGTATAGCAATCAGCCCCAGCATTTT.

This clonotype was observed a few times. V is TRBV6-5 and J is TRBJ2-7, with 10 positions matching TRBD2. With V trimmed by 6 bases and J by 3 bases, 8 bases remained unmatched. This CDR3 region has 15 residues. CDR1 and CDR2 from the germline V gene are MNHEY and SVGAGI. This CDR3 is CASRPPLAGYYEQYF. DNA of the CDR3: TGTGCCAGCAGGCCCCCACTAGCGGGGTACTACGAGCAGTACTTC.